This record concerns one T cell receptor beta chain sequence. The data were taken from a study of blood T cell repertoires in COVID-19. For the study at large: The United States, Italy and Spain provided the acute and convalescent COVID-19 samples. The cDNA or gDNA used as material had been derived from T cells, B-cell-depleted T cells, or PBMCs.

Original handling: Estimates of nucleated cell counts were drawn from the amplification of reference gene primers. Sequencing was performed with immunoSEQ multiplex PCR; in TCRdb, only in-frame clones are kept and a portion is missing. V, J and clone size reflect that table, while D and trimming were determined from the DNA. This table has roughly 200,000 clones, 81% appearing once. The germline gives CDR1 SGHNT, CDR2 YENEEA. V was pared by 1 base and J by 9 bases, with 4 bases of the junction left unmatched. CDR3 length: 15 amino acids. The clonotype comes from a woman older than 75 with acute or convalescent COVID-19. The sequenced sample consisted of peripheral blood. The genes are TRBV11-3 and TRBJ1-6, with 9 bases fitting TRBD1. CDR3 nucleotide sequence: TGTGCCAGCAGCTTAGCCGGACAGGGGAGTTCACCCCTCCACTTT. This encodes CASSLAGQGSSPLHF.